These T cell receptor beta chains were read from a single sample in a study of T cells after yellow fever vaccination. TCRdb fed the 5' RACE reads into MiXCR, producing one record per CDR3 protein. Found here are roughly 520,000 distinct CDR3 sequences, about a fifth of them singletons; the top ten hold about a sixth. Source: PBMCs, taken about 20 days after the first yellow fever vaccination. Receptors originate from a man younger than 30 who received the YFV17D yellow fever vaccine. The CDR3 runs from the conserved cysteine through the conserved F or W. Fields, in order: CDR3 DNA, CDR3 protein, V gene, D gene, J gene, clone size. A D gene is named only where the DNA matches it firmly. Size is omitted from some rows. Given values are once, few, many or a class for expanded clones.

DNA: TGTGCCAGCAGTGACTGGGGCAGCGGCAATCAGCCCCAGCATTTT
CDR3: CASSDWGSGNQPQHF
V: TRBV2
D: NA
J: TRBJ1-5
size: few

DNA: TGTGCCAGCAGTTACGGGACAAAGGCTGAAGCTTTCTTT
CDR3: CASSYGTKAEAFF
V: TRBV6-5
D: NA
J: TRBJ1-1
size: few

DNA: TGTGCCAGCAGCCAAGGGACAGGGGGTGACCAAGAGACCCAGTACTTC
CDR3: CASSQGTGGDQETQYF
V: TRBV4-2
D: TRBD1
J: TRBJ2-5
size: many

DNA: TGTGCCAGCAGCAGCGCTAAAACTGGGGCCAACGTCCTGACTTTC
CDR3: CASSSAKTGANVLTF
V: TRBV28
D: NA
J: TRBJ2-6
size: NA

DNA: TGTGCCAGCAGCTTCGATTTGGGGACAGGGGCCTACGAGCAGTACTTC
CDR3: CASSFDLGTGAYEQYF
V: TRBV7-9
D: TRBD1
J: TRBJ2-7
size: NA

DNA: TGTGCCAGCAGTTTTTCCAGCGGGGTATCCTACAATGAGCAGTTCTTC
CDR3: CASSFSSGVSYNEQFF
V: TRBV12-3/TRBV12-4
D: TRBD2
J: TRBJ2-1
size: NA

DNA: TGTGCCAGCAGTTCCCCGGACAGGGGCAAGGGCGGGGAGCTGTTTTTT
CDR3: CASSSPDRGKGGELFF
V: TRBV27
D: TRBD1
J: TRBJ2-2
size: few

DNA: TGTGCCAGCTCACCAGGGATGGGGGCAGATACGCAGTATTTT
CDR3: CASSPGMGADTQYF
V: TRBV18
D: NA
J: TRBJ2-3
size: NA

DNA: TGCGCCAGCAGCCAAGATAGCACTAGGGGCGGGGAGCTGTTTTTT
CDR3: CASSQDSTRGGELFF
V: TRBV4-3
D: NA
J: TRBJ2-2
size: few

DNA: TGTGCCAGTAGTATCGGAACAGCCCCAGATACGCAGTATTTT
CDR3: CASSIGTAPDTQYF
V: TRBV19
D: NA
J: TRBJ2-3
size: few

DNA: TGCAGCGTTGAAGCAGAGGGGACAGGGGATTGGGAGACGCAGTATTTT
CDR3: CSVEAEGTGDWETQYF
V: TRBV29-1
D: TRBD1
J: TRBJ2-3
size: NA

DNA: TGCAGCGTTGAACGAGGTGGGCCCACAGATACGCAGTATTTT
CDR3: CSVERGGPTDTQYF
V: TRBV29-1
D: NA
J: TRBJ2-3
size: few

DNA: TGTGCCAGTAGTCCAGGACCTAGTCCGGGGGAGCTGTTTTTT
CDR3: CASSPGPSPGELFF
V: TRBV19
D: NA
J: TRBJ2-2
size: NA

DNA: TGTGCCAGCAGTTTGTCCGGGACAGGGGGCGAAGACAATGAGCAGTTCTTC
CDR3: CASSLSGTGGEDNEQFF
V: TRBV12-3/TRBV12-4
D: TRBD1
J: TRBJ2-1
size: few

DNA: TGTGCCAGCAGCTTGGCCGGACAGGGGGGTGAGCAGTTCTTC
CDR3: CASSLAGQGGEQFF
V: TRBV5-5
D: TRBD1
J: TRBJ2-1
size: NA

DNA: TGTGCCAGTAGTATAGTGGGAGAGGGCCACTACAATGAGCAGTTCTTC
CDR3: CASSIVGEGHYNEQFF
V: TRBV19
D: NA
J: TRBJ2-1
size: NA

DNA: TGTGCCAGCAGCTGGTACCGCGACGGGTTTAATTCACCCCTCCACTTT
CDR3: CASSWYRDGFNSPLHF
V: TRBV5-4
D: NA
J: TRBJ1-6
size: NA

DNA: TGTGCCAGTAGTAAAGGGGAGTTCACCGGGGAGCTGTTTTTT
CDR3: CASSKGEFTGELFF
V: TRBV19
D: NA
J: TRBJ2-2
size: few

DNA: TGTGCCAGCAGCCCCCGAACGGCGGCGAACACTGAAGCTTTCTTT
CDR3: CASSPRTAANTEAFF
V: TRBV4-2
D: NA
J: TRBJ1-1
size: NA

DNA: TGTGCCAGCAGTTTAGCAGGGAGTTTTGAAGCTTTCTTT
CDR3: CASSLAGSFEAFF
V: TRBV12-3/TRBV12-4
D: NA
J: TRBJ1-1
size: NA

DNA: TGTGCCAGCAGCTTAAAGGGACAGGGGAGGTCACCCCTCCACTTT
CDR3: CASSLKGQGRSPLHF
V: TRBV5-4
D: TRBD1
J: TRBJ1-6
size: NA

DNA: TGTGCCAGCAGCTACAGGGTGGGGAATGAGCAGTTCTTC
CDR3: CASSYRVGNEQFF
V: TRBV7-6
D: NA
J: TRBJ2-1
size: NA

DNA: TGTGCCAGCAGCCCCATCGGGGTCCTCCGGCCCAATGAGCAGTTCTTC
CDR3: CASSPIGVLRPNEQFF
V: TRBV7-9
D: NA
J: TRBJ2-1
size: many

DNA: TGTGCCAGCAGCTCCCAGGTGGCTAGTAAACCCTACGAGCAGTACTTC
CDR3: CASSSQVASKPYEQYF
V: TRBV7-2
D: NA
J: TRBJ2-7
size: many

DNA: TGTGCCAGCAGCACCGCAGGGGGACAGGGCCCGGAGACCCAGTACTTC
CDR3: CASSTAGGQGPETQYF
V: TRBV9
D: TRBD1
J: TRBJ2-5
size: few

DNA: TGTGCCAGCATCAGCGCGGGCACAGATACGCAGTATTTT
CDR3: CASISAGTDTQYF
V: TRBV6-1
D: NA
J: TRBJ2-3
size: few

DNA: TGTGCCAGCAGTTACGGACTAGCGGGCAATGAGCAGTTCTTC
CDR3: CASSYGLAGNEQFF
V: TRBV6-5
D: TRBD2
J: TRBJ2-1
size: NA

DNA: TGTGCCAGCAGCATGGCGGGGATGAACACTGAAGCTTTCTTT
CDR3: CASSMAGMNTEAFF
V: TRBV9
D: NA
J: TRBJ1-1
size: NA

DNA: TGTGCCAGCAGCCCTCCTCCGGGTAGCTACACCTTC
CDR3: CASSPPPGSYTF
V: TRBV9
D: NA
J: TRBJ1-2
size: many

DNA: TGCGCCAGCAGCCAAAAGATATGGCCGGGAGGAGAAGCTTTCTTT
CDR3: CASSQKIWPGGEAFF
V: TRBV4-1
D: NA
J: TRBJ1-1
size: NA

DNA: TGCGCCAGCAGCCAAGATCAGGGGCTACAAGAGACCCAGTACTTC
CDR3: CASSQDQGLQETQYF
V: TRBV4-3
D: NA
J: TRBJ2-5
size: NA

DNA: TGTGCCAGCAACGCAAGAGCAGAAAGCACAGATACGCAGTATTTT
CDR3: CASNARAESTDTQYF
V: TRBV5-4
D: NA
J: TRBJ2-3
size: NA

DNA: TGCGCCAGCACACCACGGTCTGGGGCCAACGTCCTGACTTTC
CDR3: CASTPRSGANVLTF
V: TRBV5-1
D: NA
J: TRBJ2-6
size: few

DNA: TGCAGTGCTAGTAGGGGATTCGCAAATGAGCAGTTCTTC
CDR3: CSASRGFANEQFF
V: TRBV20-1
D: NA
J: TRBJ2-1
size: NA

DNA: TGCGCCAGCAGCCAAGATGGGGCTTCACCCCTCCACTTT
CDR3: CASSQDGASPLHF
V: TRBV4-3
D: NA
J: TRBJ1-6
size: few

DNA: TGTGCCACCATAGCGGGGGGGCGAGGAAACATTCAGTACTTC
CDR3: CATIAGGRGNIQYF
V: TRBV28
D: TRBD2
J: TRBJ2-4
size: few

DNA: TGCGCCAGCAGCCAAGACCGGCGGTCCGGGGAGCTGTTTTTT
CDR3: CASSQDRRSGELFF
V: TRBV4-3
D: NA
J: TRBJ2-2
size: few

DNA: TGTGCCTGGAGTGGACAGGGCGTCGAGACCCAGTACTTC
CDR3: CAWSGQGVETQYF
V: TRBV30
D: TRBD1
J: TRBJ2-5
size: few

DNA: TGTGCCAGCAGTTACGTGGGCGATAGACGCTACACCTTC
CDR3: CASSYVGDRRYTF
V: TRBV6-5
D: NA
J: TRBJ1-2
size: few

DNA: TGTGCCAGCAGCCAAGGGGGATCAAGCAATCAGCCCCAGCATTTT
CDR3: CASSQGGSSNQPQHF
V: TRBV12-3/TRBV12-4
D: NA
J: TRBJ1-5
size: few

DNA: TGTGCCAGCAGCTCACAGGGGCCCCTCACAGATACGCAGTATTTT
CDR3: CASSSQGPLTDTQYF
V: TRBV6-1
D: TRBD1
J: TRBJ2-3
size: few